This T cell receptor beta chain was identified in a study of blood T cell repertoires in COVID-19. TCRdb keeps only in-frame clones here, not all; method: immunoSEQ multiplex PCR. The sample has over 200,000 clones, nearly 90% seen once. V was shortened by 0 bases and J by 7 bases, with 10 bases between the two germline ends. Germline loops: CDR1 SGHTA, CDR2 FQGNSA. CDR3 length: 14 residues. In its sample, this clone was seen once. The sequence was obtained from a man younger than 45 who had recovered from COVID-19. The rearrangement links TRBV7-2 to TRBJ2-1; weak D call: TRBD2 (6 bases). Specimen: PBMCs or T cells enriched from blood (not recorded which). The CDR3 region is CASSLAARGNEQFF. For the CDR3, the DNA is TGTGCCAGCAGCTTAGCTGCGCGGGGAAATGAGCAGTTCTTC.